A single TCR beta chain is shown here with its context. Its target is unknown. The protocol attached unique molecular identifiers to individual cDNA molecules. TCRdb fed the 5' RACE reads into MiXCR, producing one record per CDR3 protein. The sample lists 90,000 to 120,000 distinct CDR3 sequences, 11% occurring once. The sample comes from a study of early T cells in non-severe SARS-CoV-2 infection. Looking at the study overall: Sequencing of bulk RNA from unsorted whole blood was done, without chain pairing.

This CDR3 has 18 amino acids. Trimming cost V 0 bases and J 3 bases, with 24 bases left between them. Germline values: CDR1 DFQATT, CDR2 SNEGSKA (reference sequence). General study points: VDJdb matching favored anti-spike CD8 responses, missing private and CD4 specificities.

This receptor was taken from an adult who was a healthcare worker with PCR-confirmed SARS-CoV-2 infection or an uninfected control (not recorded which). The material sequenced was whole blood. The genes are TRBV20-1 and TRBJ2-7, with D uncertain. CDR3 region: CSARDRQSRGPLRYEQYF. The CDR3 region has the DNA TGCAGTGCTAGAGATAGGCAATCTCGTGGGCCTCTGCGCTACGAGCAGTACTTC.